This T cell receptor beta chain was sequenced for a study of T cells in Graves' hyperthyroidism and ophthalmopathy. Per germline, CDR1 LGHDT and CDR2 YNNKEL (reference sequence). The CDR3 contains 14 residues. Deletions cut 4 bases from V and 0 bases from J, with 7 bases between. A few counts support this clonotype. Amplification yielded TCR beta CDR3 regions, with RNA transcripts as the source. First-round RT-PCR with HTBI primers amplified the TCR CDR3 region. TCRdb reanalysed the multiplex PCR reads using MiXCR and keeps one entry per CDR3 protein. The sample holds 700,000 or so distinct CDR3 sequences, around 17% seen once.

This TCR derives from a man between 18 and 35 years old with Graves' hyperthyroidism. V gene TRBV3-1 combines with J gene TRBJ1-5; tentative D call: TRBD1 (6 bases). Material for sequencing was blood. In nucleotides, the CDR3 is TGTGCCAGCAGCCGGGACATTAGCAATCAGCCCCAGCATTTT. Protein: CASSRDISNQPQHF.